Presented here are 20 T cell receptor beta chains from one specimen sequenced in a study of response to subunit inactivated influenza vaccine. One entry per CDR3 protein, called by TCRdb with MiXCR from the RT-PCR reads. The sample has around 850,000 distinct CDR3 sequences; about 18% are singletons. This sample comprised PBMCs from blood, obtained around 5 days after vaccination. These receptors came from a man aged 50-59 years who received an inactivated influenza vaccine.

The rearrangement uses TRBV10-3 and TRBJ2-7; D is unresolved. This CDR3 spans 12 amino acids. Between the trimmed V and J ends, which lost 8 bases and 3 bases, there was a span of 11 bases. CDR1 and CDR2 (germline): ENHRY, SYGVKD. This CDR3 is CAISARGYEQYF. For the CDR3, the DNA is TGTGCCATCTCTGCCAGAGGCTACGAGCAGTACTTC.

The CDR3 here is CASSPYSGRTYEQYF. For the CDR3, the DNA is TGTGCCAGCAGTCCTTACTCCGGGAGGACCTACGAGCAGTACTTC. V is TRBV12-3 or TRBV12-4 and J is TRBJ2-7; TRBD2 matches 7 bases. V lost 5 bases and J lost 2; bases outside the gene matches: 9. There are 15 residues in the CDR3.

This clonotype was found many times. CDR3 bases: TGTGCCACGACGGGACTAGCGGGAGATACGCAGTATTTT. The encoded protein is CATTGLAGDTQYF. V gene TRBV10-3 combines with J gene TRBJ2-3; 12 positions match TRBD2. V was clipped by 10 bases and J by 5 bases; unmatched bases: 4. The germline CDR1 and CDR2 sequences are ENHRY and SYGVKD. CDR3 length equals 13 residues.

This chain uses TRBV20-1 with TRBJ2-1; a weak D match, TRBD2 (5 bases). Germline CDR1 DFQATT, CDR2 SNEGSKA (reference sequence). V shed 7 bases and J shed 8 bases, with 27 bases lying between them. This CDR3 region has 16 residues. CDR3 coding DNA: TGCAGTGTAGGACTTAGACCAACCTTGTCCCCCGATGAGCAGTTCTTC. Its protein is CSVGLRPTLSPDEQFF.

This clonotype was seen more than once but under ten times. The genes are TRBV20-1 and TRBJ1-6; 9 positions match TRBD1. Germline V gene lookup returns CDR1 DFQATT and CDR2 SNEGSKA (reference sequence). The CDR3 runs to 15 residues. V dropped 5 bases and J dropped 8; count of bases not matched to a gene: 10. In nucleotides, the CDR3 is TGCAGTGCTCCGAAGGCGGACAGGGGCTATTCACCCCTCCACTTT. The encoded protein is CSAPKADRGYSPLHF.

This clonotype was observed a few times. The chain links TRBV18 to TRBJ2-1; 10 bases match TRBD2. The germline V gene encodes CDR1 KGHSH and CDR2 LQKENI. V lost 3 bases and J lost 6; bases outside the gene matches: 5. The CDR3 sequence is 15 residues long. The CDR3 is CASSPASGSFNEQFF. Here the CDR3 DNA reads TGTGCCAGCTCACCGGCTAGCGGGAGCTTCAATGAGCAGTTCTTC.

At least ten counts were recorded for this clonotype. The chain carries TRBV4-3 and TRBJ1-2; 8 bases agree with TRBD1. From germline, CDR1 is LGHNA and CDR2 YSLEER. With 0 bases clipped from V and 7 bases from J, the junction kept 7 bases outside the gene matches. The CDR3 runs to 15 residues. CDR3 nucleotide sequence: TGCGCCAGCAGCCAAGAGCCAGGGGGCGCGGTTGGCTACACCTTC. Translation: CASSQEPGGAVGYTF.

A few counts support this clonotype. The chain combines TRBV25-1 with TRBJ2-1, with D perhaps matching TRBD2 (6 bases). This CDR3 has 12 amino acids. V lost 3 bases and J 11 bases, leaving 11 bases between the germline ends. Germline V CDR1 and CDR2: MGHDK, SYGVNS. In DNA form, the CDR3 reads TGTGCCAGCAGTGACCTGGCGGGACAGCAGTTCTTC. It is translated as CASSDLAGQQFF.

The rearrangement links TRBV5-1 to TRBJ2-3, with D possibly being TRBD2 (6 bases). Germline CDR1 reads SGHRS; CDR2 reads YFSETQ. The V end lost 7 bases, the J end lost 9 bases, and 24 bases lay between the germline ends. The CDR3 is made up of 15 amino acids. The CDR3 DNA sequence: TGCGCCAGCCGTCCAAGCGGGCCCCTACGAGTGACGCAGTATTTT. Translating it yields CASRPSGPLRVTQYF.

The CDR3 nucleotides are TGTGCCACCAGTGACCCACGGACAGGGACGGGTCATCAAGAGACCCAGTACTTC. It translates to CATSDPRTGTGHQETQYF. The genes are TRBV24-1 and TRBJ2-5, with 8 bases fitting TRBD1. Germline assignment: CDR1 KGHDR and CDR2 SFDVKD. CDR3 size: 18 residues. Losses at the gene ends were 4 bases for V and 2 bases for J; bases not matched to a gene: 14.

The gene calls are TRBV28 and TRBJ1-2; TRBD1 matches 11 bases. CDR1 and CDR2 from the germline V gene are MDHEN and SYDVKM. V was clipped by 8 bases and J by 7 bases; unmatched bases: 6. The CDR3 runs to 13 residues. The CDR3 DNA follows: TGTGCCAGCGGGACCGGACAGGGGGCTGGCTACACCTTC. Protein: CASGTGQGAGYTF.

Only a few counts were recorded for this clonotype. The V gene is TRBV6-5, the J gene TRBJ1-1, with D unclear. CDR3 length: 15 residues. The germline V and J ends were trimmed by 0 bases and 4 bases, with 12 bases remaining between them. Germline V gives CDR1 MNHEY, CDR2 SVGAGI. The CDR3 protein is CASSYSGYARTEAFF. As DNA, the CDR3 is TGTGCCAGCAGTTACTCTGGGTATGCCCGCACTGAAGCTTTCTTT.

The rearrangement uses TRBV15 and TRBJ2-5; TRBD1 is a possible D gene (5 bases). CDR3 size: 14 residues. The ends were cut back, 1 base at V and 1 base at J, with 7 bases in the middle. Germline V gene lookup returns CDR1 LNHNV and CDR2 YYDKDF (reference sequence). The CDR3 DNA is TGTGCCACCAGCAGAGGGGGCCCCCAAGAGACCCAGTACTTC. It codes for CATSRGGPQETQYF.

In this sample, this clonotype turned up many times. V is TRBV10-3 and J is TRBJ2-3, with D perhaps matching TRBD1 (6 bases). CDR3 length: 15 residues. V lost 2 bases and J lost 2, with 11 bases in between. Germline V gene sequence: CDR1 ENHRY, CDR2 SYGVKD. The CDR3: CAISEGGRYTDTQYF. For the CDR3, the DNA is TGTGCCATCAGTGAGGGGGGCAGGTACACAGATACGCAGTATTTT.

The V and J genes are TRBV11-2 and TRBJ2-7, with 10 bases identical to TRBD1. Unmatched junction bases numbered 5, after V lost 4 bases and J lost 5 bases. The CDR3 is 14 residues long. The germline gives CDR1 SGHAT, CDR2 FQNNGV. The CDR3 loop reads CASSSRQGADEQYF. Written as DNA, the CDR3 is TGTGCCAGCAGCTCCCGACAGGGGGCCGACGAGCAGTACTTC.

This sequence joins TRBV7-9 and TRBJ1-2; D is unclear. CDR3 length equals 13 residues. From germline, CDR1 is SEHNR and CDR2 FQNEAQ (reference sequence). V lost 8 bases and J 7 bases, leaving 17 bases between the germline ends. CDR3 sequence (DNA): TGTGCCAGCCGGGCAGGCTTGGTCCTTGGCTACACCTTC. Translating it yields CASRAGLVLGYTF.

At least ten counts were recorded for this clonotype. The chain recombines TRBV7-2 with TRBJ2-1; 7 bases agree with TRBD2. Germline CDR1 and CDR2: SGHTA and FQGNSA. V dropped 0 bases and J dropped 0; count of bases not matched to a gene: 2. This CDR3 contains 16 residues. CDR3 loop: CASSLARGTSYNEQFF. The CDR3 nucleotides are TGTGCCAGCAGCTTAGCGCGGGGGACCTCCTACAATGAGCAGTTCTTC.

This chain uses TRBV7-8 with TRBJ2-1; the D is unclear. Between the trimmed V and J ends, which lost 1 base and 0 bases, there was a span of 13 bases. The CDR3 runs to 17 residues. CDR1 SGHVS and CDR2 FQNEAQ come from the germline V gene. The CDR3 sequence: CASSLVVSVSSYNEQFF. In nucleotides, the CDR3 is TGTGCCAGCAGCTTAGTGGTCTCGGTGAGCTCCTACAATGAGCAGTTCTTC.

For this clonotype: Possible read error: a much larger clone is one base away. The rearrangement joins TRBV29-1 to TRBJ2-7, with 8 bases aligning to TRBD1. Looked up from germline, CDR1 is SQVTM and CDR2 is ANQGSEA. CDR3 length equals 13 residues. CDR3 loop: CCVGPRGLNEQYF. The CDR3 DNA is TGCTGCGTGGGCCCCAGGGGGCTCAACGAGCAGTACTTC.

This chain links TRBV7-2 with TRBJ2-1, with D possibly being TRBD1 or TRBD2 (5 bases each). CDR3 length: 15 amino acids. The V end lost 4 bases, the J end lost 0 bases, and 10 bases lay between the germline ends. The germline V gene encodes CDR1 SGHTA and CDR2 FQGNSA. As DNA, the CDR3 is TGTGCCAGCAGCTGGGACCATAACTCCTACAATGAGCAGTTCTTC. It codes for CASSWDHNSYNEQFF.